This T cell receptor (beta chain) originates from a study of identical twins' blood T cells. A previously described protocol, modified, built RNA-based TCR cDNA libraries. TCRdb independently ran MiXCR on the 5' RACE reads; one entry per CDR3 protein. The sample lists a few hundred thousand distinct CDR3 sequences, about 28% occurring once. This CDR3 has 14 residues. Germline V gene lookup returns CDR1 SGDLS and CDR2 YYNGEE. The V end was cut by 4 bases, the J end by 4 bases, with 11 bases between. With respect to this clonotype: Its specificity is unknown.

Study-wide findings and caveats: Twins shared about as many clonotypes as their cloneset sizes predicted.

The sequencing input was PBMCs. The receptor was isolated from a woman aged 18-49 years in good health. V gene TRBV9 combines with J gene TRBJ2-2; D possibly corresponds to TRBD2 (5 bases). The DNA for the CDR3 is TGTGCCAGCAGCAGCAGCGGAGCCACCGGGGAGCTGTTTTTT. Translation gives CASSSSGATGELFF.